This passage covers 5 T cell receptor beta chains from one sample sequenced in a study of cytomegalovirus exposure and HLA in healthy donors. Libraries were prepared by immunoSEQ multiplex PCR; TCRdb keeps only in-frame clonotypes and omits some of them. The profile shows around 200,000 clones, around 80% of them singletons. Specimen: PBMCs. The receptors come from a woman between 25 and 40 years old in good health and CMV-seronegative.

The CDR3 is CASIMGGSNQPQHF. The CDR3 DNA is TGTGCCAGCATCATGGGAGGGTCCAATCAGCCCCAGCATTTT. The V gene is TRBV28, the J gene TRBJ1-5; D is ambiguous. The CDR3 consists of 14 residues. Per the germline V gene, CDR1 is MDHEN and CDR2 is SYDVKM. V was clipped by 7 bases and J by 3 bases, with 13 bases between them.

The V and J genes are TRBV7-9 and TRBJ1-2; TRBD1 aligns across 9 bases. Germline V gives CDR1 SEHNR, CDR2 FQNEAQ (reference sequence). V trimming: 5 bases; J trimming: 3 bases; junction bases outside the gene matches: 1. The CDR3 is 13 amino acids. DNA for the CDR3: TGTGCCAGCAGCCGACAGGGGGACTATGGCTACACCTTC. It is translated as CASSRQGDYGYTF.

CDR3 DNA sequence: TGTGCCAGCAGCTTATCCCAGGGGGCCTACGAGCAGTACTTC. Its translation: CASSLSQGAYEQYF. The rearrangement uses TRBV11-2 and TRBJ2-7; TRBD1 matches 7 bases. This CDR3 contains 14 residues. With 2 bases clipped from V and 2 bases from J, the junction kept 3 bases outside the gene matches. Germline V gives CDR1 SGHAT, CDR2 FQNNGV.

The chain joins TRBV10-3 to TRBJ1-6; the match to TRBD1 covers 11 bases. This CDR3 has 17 residues. V trimming: 5 bases; J trimming: 8 bases; junction bases outside the gene matches: 11. The V gene's germline CDR1 is ENHRY and CDR2 SYGVKD. CDR3 protein: CAISQPGTGGVYSPLHF. DNA for the CDR3: TGTGCCATCAGTCAACCGGGGACAGGGGGTGTTTATTCACCCCTCCACTTT.

This clone was found once. CDR3 sequence reads: CASSRGQETYEQYF. CDR3 DNA sequence: TGTGCCAGCAGCCGAGGACAGGAGACCTACGAGCAGTACTTC. The genes are TRBV16 and TRBJ2-7; TRBD1 agrees at 7 bases. CDR3 length: 14 amino acids. The germline CDR1 and CDR2 sequences are KGHSY and FQNENV. The V gene end was trimmed by 4 bases and the J gene end by 2 bases; junction bases not matched to a gene: 5.